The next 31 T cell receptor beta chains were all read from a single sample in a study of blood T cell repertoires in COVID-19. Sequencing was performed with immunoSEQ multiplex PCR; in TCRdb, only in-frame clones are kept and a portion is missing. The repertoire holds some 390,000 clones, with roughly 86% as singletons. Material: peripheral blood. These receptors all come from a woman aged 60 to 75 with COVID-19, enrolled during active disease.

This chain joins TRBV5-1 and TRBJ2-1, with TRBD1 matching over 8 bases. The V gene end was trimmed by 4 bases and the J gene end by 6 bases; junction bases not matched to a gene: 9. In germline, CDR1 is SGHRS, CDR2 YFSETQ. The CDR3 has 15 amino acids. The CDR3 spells CASSLTTGAGNEQFF. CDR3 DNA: TGCGCCAGCAGCCTGACGACAGGGGCCGGCAATGAGCAGTTCTTC. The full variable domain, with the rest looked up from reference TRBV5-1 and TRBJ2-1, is KAGVTQTPRYLIKTRGQQVTLSCSPISGHRSVSWYQQTPGQGLQFLFEYFSETQRNKGNFPGRFSGRQFSNSRSEMNVSTLELGDSALYLCASSLTTGAGNEQFFGPGTRLTVL.

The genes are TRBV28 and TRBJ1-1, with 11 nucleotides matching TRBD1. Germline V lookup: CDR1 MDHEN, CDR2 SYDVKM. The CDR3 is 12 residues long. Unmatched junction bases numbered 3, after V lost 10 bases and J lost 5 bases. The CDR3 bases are TGTGCCATAGGGACAGGGGGAACTGAAGCTTTCTTT. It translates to CAIGTGGTEAFF.

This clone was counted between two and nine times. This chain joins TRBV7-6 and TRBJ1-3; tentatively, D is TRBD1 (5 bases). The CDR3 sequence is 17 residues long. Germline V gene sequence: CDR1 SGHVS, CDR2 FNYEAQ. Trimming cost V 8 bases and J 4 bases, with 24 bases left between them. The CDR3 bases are TGTGCCAGCGGAGGACCGGGACTTCTTTCGAAAGGAAACACCATATATTTT. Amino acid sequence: CASGGPGLLSKGNTIYF.

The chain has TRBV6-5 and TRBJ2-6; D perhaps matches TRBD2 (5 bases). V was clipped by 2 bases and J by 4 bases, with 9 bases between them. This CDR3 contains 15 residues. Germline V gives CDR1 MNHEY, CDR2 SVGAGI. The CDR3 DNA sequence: TGTGCCAGCAGTTACCCGGAGGCGGGGGCCAACGTCCTGACTTTC. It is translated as CASSYPEAGANVLTF.

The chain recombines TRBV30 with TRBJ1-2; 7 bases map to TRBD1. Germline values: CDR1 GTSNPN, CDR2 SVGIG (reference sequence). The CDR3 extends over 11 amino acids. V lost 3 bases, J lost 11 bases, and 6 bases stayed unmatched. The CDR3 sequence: CAWSTGTVYTF. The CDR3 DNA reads TGTGCCTGGAGCACCGGGACAGTTTACACCTTC.

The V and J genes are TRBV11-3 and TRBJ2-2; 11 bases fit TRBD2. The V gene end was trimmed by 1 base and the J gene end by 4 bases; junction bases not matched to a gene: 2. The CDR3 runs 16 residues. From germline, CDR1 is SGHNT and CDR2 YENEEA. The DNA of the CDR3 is TGTGCCAGCAGCTTAGGACTAGCGGGGAGCACCGGGGAGCTGTTTTTT. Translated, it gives CASSLGLAGSTGELFF.

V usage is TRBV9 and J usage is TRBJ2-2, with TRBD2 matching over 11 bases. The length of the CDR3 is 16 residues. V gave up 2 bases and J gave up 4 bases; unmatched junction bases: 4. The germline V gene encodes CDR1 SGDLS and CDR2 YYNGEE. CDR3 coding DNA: TGTGCCAGCAGCGTTCTAGCGGGGGGCCCCACCGGGGAGCTGTTTTTT. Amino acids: CASSVLAGGPTGELFF.

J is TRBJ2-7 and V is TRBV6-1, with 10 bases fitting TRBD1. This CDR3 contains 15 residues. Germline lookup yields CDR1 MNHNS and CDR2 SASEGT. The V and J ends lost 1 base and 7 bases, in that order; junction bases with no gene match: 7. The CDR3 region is CASSEGGQGRREQYF. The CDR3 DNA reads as TGTGCCAGCAGTGAAGGGGGACAGGGGAGAAGGGAGCAGTACTTC.

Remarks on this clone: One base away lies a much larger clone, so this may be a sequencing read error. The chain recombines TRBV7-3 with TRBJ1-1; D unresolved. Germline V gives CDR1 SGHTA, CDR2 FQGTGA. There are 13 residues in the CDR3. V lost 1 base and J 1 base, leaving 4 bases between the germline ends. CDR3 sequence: CASSLNRNTEAFF. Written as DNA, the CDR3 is TGTGCCAGCAGCTTAAACAGGAACACTGAAGCTTTCTTT.

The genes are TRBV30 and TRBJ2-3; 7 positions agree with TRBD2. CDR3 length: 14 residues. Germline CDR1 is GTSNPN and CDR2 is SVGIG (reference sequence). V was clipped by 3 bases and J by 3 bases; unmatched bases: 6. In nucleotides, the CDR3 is TGTGCCTGGAGCCTGGGGGGGGAAACAGATACGCAGTATTTT. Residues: CAWSLGGETDTQYF.

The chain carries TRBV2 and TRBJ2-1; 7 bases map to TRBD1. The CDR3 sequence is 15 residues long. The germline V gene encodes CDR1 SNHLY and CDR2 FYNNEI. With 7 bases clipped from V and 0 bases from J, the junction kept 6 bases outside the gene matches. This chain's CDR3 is CASTRTGVSYNEQFF. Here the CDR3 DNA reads TGTGCCAGCACCAGGACAGGTGTCTCCTACAATGAGCAGTTCTTC.

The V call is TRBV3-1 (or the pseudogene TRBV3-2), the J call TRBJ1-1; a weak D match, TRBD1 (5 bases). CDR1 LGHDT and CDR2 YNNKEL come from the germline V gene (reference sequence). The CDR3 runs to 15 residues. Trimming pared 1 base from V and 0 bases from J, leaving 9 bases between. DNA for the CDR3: TGTGCCAGCAGCCAAGGGTCAGGGCTGAACACTGAAGCTTTCTTT. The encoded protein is CASSQGSGLNTEAFF.

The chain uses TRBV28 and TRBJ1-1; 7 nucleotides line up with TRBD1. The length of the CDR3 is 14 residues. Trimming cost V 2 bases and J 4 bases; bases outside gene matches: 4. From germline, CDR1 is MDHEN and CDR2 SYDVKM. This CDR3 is CASSLVAGGTEAFF. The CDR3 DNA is TGTGCCAGCAGTTTAGTGGCAGGGGGCACTGAAGCTTTCTTT.

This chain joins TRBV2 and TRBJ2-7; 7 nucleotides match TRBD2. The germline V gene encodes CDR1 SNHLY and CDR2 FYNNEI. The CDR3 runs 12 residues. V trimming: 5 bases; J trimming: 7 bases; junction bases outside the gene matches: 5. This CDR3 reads CASSRAGTEQYF. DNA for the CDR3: TGTGCCAGCAGTAGAGCGGGGACTGAGCAGTACTTC.

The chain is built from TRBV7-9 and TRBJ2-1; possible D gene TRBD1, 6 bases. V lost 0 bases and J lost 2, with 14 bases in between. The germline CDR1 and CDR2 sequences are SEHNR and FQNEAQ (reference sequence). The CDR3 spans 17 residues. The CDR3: CASSLARTAPTYNEQFF. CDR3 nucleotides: TGTGCCAGCAGCTTAGCGAGGACAGCCCCGACCTACAATGAGCAGTTCTTC.

The CDR3 loop is CASSPNNEQFF. CDR3 bases: TGTGCCAGCAGCCCCAACAATGAGCAGTTCTTC. The rearrangement uses TRBV11-2 and TRBJ2-1; D is uncertain. In germline, CDR1 is SGHAT, CDR2 FQNNGV. This CDR3 is built from 11 residues. V dropped 5 bases and J dropped 5 bases, with 4 bases sitting between them.

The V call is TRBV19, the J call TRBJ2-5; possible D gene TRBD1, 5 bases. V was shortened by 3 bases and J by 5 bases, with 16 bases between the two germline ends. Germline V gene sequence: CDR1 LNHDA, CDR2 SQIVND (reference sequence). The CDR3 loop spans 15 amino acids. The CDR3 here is CASSIGPGNPETQYF. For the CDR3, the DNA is TGTGCCAGTAGTATCGGCCCAGGGAATCCGGAGACCCAGTACTTC.

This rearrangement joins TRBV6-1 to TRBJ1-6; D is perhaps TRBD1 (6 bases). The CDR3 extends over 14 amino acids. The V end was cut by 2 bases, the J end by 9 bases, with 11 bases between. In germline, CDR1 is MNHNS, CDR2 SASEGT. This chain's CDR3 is CASSEQGISSPLHF. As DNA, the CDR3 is TGTGCCAGCAGTGAACAGGGGATCAGTTCACCCCTCCACTTT.

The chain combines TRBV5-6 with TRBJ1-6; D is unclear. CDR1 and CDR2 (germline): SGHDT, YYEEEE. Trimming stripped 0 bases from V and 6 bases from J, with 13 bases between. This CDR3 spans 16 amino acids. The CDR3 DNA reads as TGTGCCAGCAGCTTGGGACACCCGGAGGGTAATTCACCCCTCCACTTT. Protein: CASSLGHPEGNSPLHF. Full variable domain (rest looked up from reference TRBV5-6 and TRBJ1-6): DAGVTQSPTHLIKTRGQQVTLRCSPKSGHDTVSWYQQALGQGPQFIFQYYEEEERQRGNFPDRFSGHQFPNYSSELNVNALLLGDSALYLCASSLGHPEGNSPLHFGNGTRLTVT.

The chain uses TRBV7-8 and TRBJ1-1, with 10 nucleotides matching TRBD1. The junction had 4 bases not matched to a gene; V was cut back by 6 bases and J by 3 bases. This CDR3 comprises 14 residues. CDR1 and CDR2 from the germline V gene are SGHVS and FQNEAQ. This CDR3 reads CASSRGTGDTEAFF. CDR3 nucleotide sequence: TGTGCCAGCAGTCGCGGGACAGGGGACACTGAAGCTTTCTTT.

The CDR3 sequence is CASSLGLAGPDTQYF. The DNA of the CDR3 is TGTGCCAGCAGCTTGGGACTAGCGGGGCCAGATACGCAGTATTTT. The genes are TRBV5-8 and TRBJ2-3; the match to TRBD2 covers 11 bases. J was trimmed by 4 bases and V by 0 bases; bases with no gene match: 1. The CDR3 length is 15 residues. Germline V gene lookup returns CDR1 SGHTS and CDR2 YDEGEE.

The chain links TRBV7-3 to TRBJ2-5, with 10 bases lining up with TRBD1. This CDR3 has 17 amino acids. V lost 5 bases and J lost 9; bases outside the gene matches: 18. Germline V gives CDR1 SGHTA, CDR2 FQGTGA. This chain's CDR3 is CASSTSFGDRGRGAQYF. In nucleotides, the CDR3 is TGTGCCAGCAGCACCTCCTTTGGGGACAGGGGCCGCGGGGCCCAGTACTTC.

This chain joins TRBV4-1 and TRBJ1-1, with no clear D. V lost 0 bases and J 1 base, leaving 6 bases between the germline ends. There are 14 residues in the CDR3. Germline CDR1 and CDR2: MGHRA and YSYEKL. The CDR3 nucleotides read TGCGCCAGCAGCCAAGAAGACAAGAACACTGAAGCTTTCTTT. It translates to CASSQEDKNTEAFF.

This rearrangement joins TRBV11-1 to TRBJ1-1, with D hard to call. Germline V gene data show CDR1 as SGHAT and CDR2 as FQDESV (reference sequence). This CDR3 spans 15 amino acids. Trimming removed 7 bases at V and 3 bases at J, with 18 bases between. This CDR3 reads CASTVERAGYTEAFF. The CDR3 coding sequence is TGTGCCAGCACCGTGGAGAGAGCGGGGTACACTGAAGCTTTCTTT.

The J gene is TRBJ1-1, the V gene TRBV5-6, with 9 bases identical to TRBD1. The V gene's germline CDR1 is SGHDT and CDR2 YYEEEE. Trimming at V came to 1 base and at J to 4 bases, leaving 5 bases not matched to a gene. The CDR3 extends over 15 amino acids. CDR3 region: CASSLRQGVFTEAFF. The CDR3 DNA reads TGTGCCAGCAGCTTGAGACAGGGGGTTTTCACTGAAGCTTTCTTT.

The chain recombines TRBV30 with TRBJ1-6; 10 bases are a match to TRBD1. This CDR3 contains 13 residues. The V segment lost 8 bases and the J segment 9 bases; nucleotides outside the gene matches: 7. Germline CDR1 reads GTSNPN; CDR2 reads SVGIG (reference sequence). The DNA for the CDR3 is TGTGCCCTGGACGGGACAGGGGTTTCACCCCTCCACTTT. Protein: CALDGTGVSPLHF.

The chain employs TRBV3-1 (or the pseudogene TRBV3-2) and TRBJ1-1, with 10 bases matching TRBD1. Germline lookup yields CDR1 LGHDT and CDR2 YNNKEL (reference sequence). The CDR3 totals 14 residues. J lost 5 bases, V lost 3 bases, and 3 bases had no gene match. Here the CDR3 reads CASSHGTGETEAFF. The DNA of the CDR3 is TGTGCCAGCAGCCACGGGACAGGGGAGACTGAAGCTTTCTTT.

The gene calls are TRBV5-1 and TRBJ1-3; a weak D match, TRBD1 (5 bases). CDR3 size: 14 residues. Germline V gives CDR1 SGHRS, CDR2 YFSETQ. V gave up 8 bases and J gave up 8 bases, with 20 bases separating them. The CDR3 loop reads CASSLGTQGDTIYF. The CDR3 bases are TGCGCCAGTTCCCTGGGAACGCAAGGGGACACCATATATTTT. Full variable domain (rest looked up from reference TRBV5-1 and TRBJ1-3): KAGVTQTPRYLIKTRGQQVTLSCSPISGHRSVSWYQQTPGQGLQFLFEYFSETQRNKGNFPGRFSGRQFSNSRSEMNVSTLELGDSALYLCASSLGTQGDTIYFGEGSWLTVV.

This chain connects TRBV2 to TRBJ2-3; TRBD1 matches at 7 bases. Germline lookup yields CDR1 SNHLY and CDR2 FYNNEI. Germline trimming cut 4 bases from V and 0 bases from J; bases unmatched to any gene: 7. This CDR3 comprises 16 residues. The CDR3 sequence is CASSVIQGLSTDTQYF. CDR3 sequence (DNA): TGTGCCAGCAGTGTTATACAGGGGCTAAGCACAGATACGCAGTATTTT.

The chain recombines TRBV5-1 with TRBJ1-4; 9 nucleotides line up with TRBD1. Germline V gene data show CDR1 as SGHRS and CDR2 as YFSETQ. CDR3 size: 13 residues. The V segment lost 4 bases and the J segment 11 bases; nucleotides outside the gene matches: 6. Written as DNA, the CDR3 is TGCGCCAGCAGCAGGGACAGGGACGTTAAACTGTTTTTT. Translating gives CASSRDRDVKLFF.

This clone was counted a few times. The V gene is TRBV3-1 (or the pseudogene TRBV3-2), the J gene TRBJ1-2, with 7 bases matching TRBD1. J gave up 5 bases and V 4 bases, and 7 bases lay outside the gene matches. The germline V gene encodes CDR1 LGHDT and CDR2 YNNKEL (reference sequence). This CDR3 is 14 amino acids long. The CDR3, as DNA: TGTGCCAGCAGCCTACAGGGGAGTCGTTATGGCTACACCTTC. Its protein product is CASSLQGSRYGYTF.